This entry describes one T cell receptor (beta chain). Its antigen remains unidentified. This sample was included in a study of radiotherapy plus CTLA-4 blockade in lung cancer. Study-level results: In blood, TCR clones derived from the tumor expanded after radiotherapy plus ipilimumab.

The protocol was immunoSEQ multiplex PCR, while the TCRdb copy is restricted to in-frame clones and leaves out a portion. The sample lists about 50,000 clones, about 83% occurring once. It was focal radiation plus CTLA-4 blockade with ipilimumab that patients with chemo-refractory metastatic non-small-cell lung cancer received. The CDR3 sequence is 14 residues long. Germline values: CDR1 SGHTA, CDR2 FQGNSA. V was pared by 1 base and J by 2 bases, with 9 bases between. The sample in question was peripheral blood, obtained from a patient treated with radiotherapy plus ipilimumab. The source of this sequence is a human donor with non-small cell lung cancer whose response to radiotherapy plus ipilimumab could not be evaluated. This chain uses TRBV7-2 with TRBJ2-7; D is perhaps TRBD2 (5 bases). CDR3 amino acids: CASSLVAGAYEQYF. In DNA, the CDR3 is TGTGCCAGCAGCTTAGTCGCCGGGGCCTACGAGCAGTACTTC.